This is a list of T cell receptor beta chains from one sample in a study of early T cells in non-severe SARS-CoV-2 infection. TCRdb re-called the 5' RACE reads through MiXCR, storing one row per CDR3 protein. The sample records some 91,000 distinct CDR3 sequences, more than 13% being singletons. The specimen was whole blood. The receptors derive from an adult who was a healthcare worker with PCR-confirmed SARS-CoV-2 infection or an uninfected control (not recorded which). Both conserved end residues are trimmed from each CDR3.

V: TRBV3-1
J: TRBJ2-3
CDR3: ASSPEPEGRDTQY

V: TRBV6-1
J: TRBJ2-7
CDR3: ASSERGYEQY

V: TRBV2
J: TRBJ2-5
CDR3: ASSEIAGGGEETQY

V: TRBV5-1
J: TRBJ2-3
CDR3: ASRELAPTDTQY

V: TRBV28
J: TRBJ2-1
CDR3: ASGGRF

V: TRBV6-4
J: TRBJ2-1
CDR3: ASSELAGGGHEQF

V: TRBV6-1
J: TRBJ2-7
CDR3: ASSTTGGRAYEQY

V: TRBV28
J: TRBJ2-3
CDR3: ASNSRRGVGTDTQY

V: TRBV6-2/TRBV6-3
J: TRBJ2-1
CDR3: ASSHPDVNEQF

V: TRBV28
J: TRBJ2-5
CDR3: ASRREETQY

V: TRBV3-1
J: TRBJ1-2
CDR3: ASSQVLASGNGYT

V: TRBV5-1
J: TRBJ2-7
CDR3: ASSLRQGASEQY

V: TRBV27
J: TRBJ1-6
CDR3: ASRLSEGQGYSPLH

V: TRBV10-3
J: TRBJ2-3
CDR3: AISVGGLATDTQY

V: TRBV11-2
J: TRBJ2-1
CDR3: ASSSEGMGKF

V: TRBV19
J: TRBJ2-5
CDR3: ASSRGGQETQY